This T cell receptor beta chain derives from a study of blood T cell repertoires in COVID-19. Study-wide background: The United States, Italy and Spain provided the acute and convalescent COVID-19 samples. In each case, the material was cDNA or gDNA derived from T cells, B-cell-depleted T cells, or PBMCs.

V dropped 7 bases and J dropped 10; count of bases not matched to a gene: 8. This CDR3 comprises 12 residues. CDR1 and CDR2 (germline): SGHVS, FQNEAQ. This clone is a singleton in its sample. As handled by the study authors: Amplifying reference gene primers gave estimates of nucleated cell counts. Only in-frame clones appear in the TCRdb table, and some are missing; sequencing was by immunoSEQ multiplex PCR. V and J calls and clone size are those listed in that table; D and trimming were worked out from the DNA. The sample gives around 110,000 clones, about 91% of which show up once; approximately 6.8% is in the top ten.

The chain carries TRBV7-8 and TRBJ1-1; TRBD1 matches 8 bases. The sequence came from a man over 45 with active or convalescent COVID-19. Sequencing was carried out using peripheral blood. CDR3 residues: CASTSPDRGAFF. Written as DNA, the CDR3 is TGTGCCAGCACCTCGCCTGACAGGGGAGCTTTCTTT.